Below, 22 T cell receptor beta chains from the same sample are listed, as sequenced in a study of blood T cell repertoires in COVID-19. The repertoire was sequenced with immunoSEQ multiplex PCR; TCRdb's copy has only in-frame clones and lacks some. Of some 320,000 clones in the sample, approximately 91% are singletons; the top ten hold about 4.2%. The sample taken for sequencing was PBMCs or T cells enriched from blood (not recorded which). These receptors came from a young woman who had been exposed to COVID-19.

This clone has only a few counts. The chain is built from TRBV12-3 or TRBV12-4 and TRBJ2-3; D remains unclear. V lost 3 bases to trimming and J lost 5 bases, with 3 bases between them. This CDR3 contains 11 residues. CDR3 in amino acids: CASSFIDTQYF. CDR3 DNA sequence: TGTGCCAGCAGTTTCATAGATACGCAGTATTTT.

V is TRBV2 and J is TRBJ1-2, with 7 nucleotides matching TRBD1. Germline V gives CDR1 SNHLY, CDR2 FYNNEI. The CDR3 has 15 residues. J lost 2 bases, V lost 4 bases, and 7 bases had no gene match. CDR3 sequence reads: CASSGRDSLNYGYTF. For the CDR3, the DNA is TGTGCCAGCAGTGGCCGGGACAGTCTCAACTATGGCTACACCTTC. The full variable domain, its missing parts supplied by reference TRBV2 and TRBJ1-2, is EPEVTQTPSHQVTQMGQEVILRCVPISNHLYFYWYRQILGQKVEFLVSFYNNEISEKSEIFDDQFSVERPDGSNFTLKIRSTKLEDSAMYFCASSGRDSLNYGYTFGSGTRLTVV.

This clone was seen only once. The chain has TRBV6-5 and TRBJ1-1; a possible D gene is TRBD1 (6 bases). This CDR3 spans 13 amino acids. Trimming shortened V by 6 bases and J by 4 bases, and 12 bases separated the two germline ends. The germline CDR1 and CDR2 sequences are MNHEY and SVGAGI. CDR3 region: CASRNTGRTEAFF. For the CDR3, the DNA is TGTGCCAGCAGAAACACAGGGCGCACTGAAGCTTTCTTT.

The V call is TRBV10-2, the J call TRBJ2-7; 8 bases fit TRBD2. The germline gives CDR1 WSHSY, CDR2 SAAADI. The CDR3 contains 16 residues. The J segment lost 2 bases and the V segment lost 0 bases, leaving 6 bases of the junction unmatched. The CDR3 nucleotides read TGCGCCAGCAGTGAGTCCGGGGGGGCCGGTGCCTACGAGCAGTACTTC. This translates into CASSESGGAGAYEQYF.

V is TRBV7-2 and J is TRBJ2-3; 14 nucleotides line up with TRBD2. The J segment lost 2 bases and the V segment lost 5 bases, leaving 12 bases of the junction unmatched. The CDR3 is made up of 19 amino acids. Germline V gene data show CDR1 as SGHTA and CDR2 as FQGNSA. CDR3 DNA sequence: TGTGCCAGCAGCAGAACCGGGACTAGCGGGGGCCCTAACACAGATACGCAGTATTTT. Protein: CASSRTGTSGGPNTDTQYF.

The chain recombines TRBV19 with TRBJ2-5; no definite D call. V dropped 3 bases and J dropped 3 bases, with 8 bases sitting between them. CDR1 is LNHDA, CDR2 SQIVND, per germline (reference sequence). The CDR3 covers 13 residues. The CDR3 nucleotides are TGTGCCAGTAGTATTGTAGTGGAAGAGACCCAGTACTTC. It is translated as CASSIVVEETQYF. Looking up the rest from reference TRBV19 and TRBJ2-5 gives the full variable domain: DGGITQSPKYLFRKEGQNVTLSCEQNLNHDAMYWYRQDPGQGLRLIYYSQIVNDFQKGDIAEGYSVSREKKESFPLTVTSAQKNPTAFYLCASSIVVEETQYFGPGTRLLVL.

About this clone itself: Other DNA sequences in this specimen translate into the identical CDR3. V and J are TRBV7-3 and TRBJ1-1; D unresolved. Germline V gene sequence: CDR1 SGHTA, CDR2 FQGTGA. V gave up 5 bases and J gave up 2 bases, with 9 bases separating them. The CDR3 covers 13 residues. CDR3 sequence (DNA): TGTGCCAGCAGCGCAACTAGAAACACTGAAGCTTTCTTT. It yields the protein CASSATRNTEAFF.

V gene TRBV12-3 or TRBV12-4 combines with J gene TRBJ1-6; TRBD1 agrees at 10 bases. There are 13 residues in the CDR3. J lost 10 bases, V lost 5 bases, and 2 bases had no gene match. The CDR3 loop is CASSRDRGSPLHF. CDR3 DNA: TGTGCCAGCAGTCGGGACAGGGGCTCACCCCTCCACTTT.

The chain joins TRBV7-9 to TRBJ2-5, with 9 nucleotides matching TRBD2. CDR3 length: 16 amino acids. V trimming: 5 bases; J trimming: 3 bases; junction bases outside the gene matches: 10. CDR1 and CDR2 (germline): SEHNR, FQNEAQ (reference sequence). The CDR3 nucleotides are TGTGCCAGCAGCCCCGGTCTCGGCGGGGGGGAAGAGACCCAGTACTTC. Protein sequence: CASSPGLGGGEETQYF.

The sample holds a few counts of this clone. The J gene is TRBJ2-5, the V gene TRBV4-1, with D maybe TRBD1 (5 bases). The CDR3 has 14 amino acids. Trimming shortened V by 5 bases and J by 5 bases, and 15 bases separated the two germline ends. Germline CDR1 reads MGHRA; CDR2 reads YSYEKL. The CDR3 DNA reads TGCGCCAGCAGCAGATCCCAGGGCACGGAGACCCAGTACTTC. This sequence encodes CASSRSQGTETQYF.

The V gene is TRBV12-3 or TRBV12-4, the J gene TRBJ2-7, with TRBD1 matching 7 bases. The CDR3 is 13 amino acids. After removal of 6 bases from V and 3 bases from J, the junction contained 5 bases not matched to a gene. Here the CDR3 reads CASRTRQGYEQYF. CDR3 nucleotides: TGTGCCAGCAGGACAAGACAGGGCTACGAGCAGTACTTC.

This chain links TRBV5-4 with TRBJ1-3, with 7 bases matching TRBD1. Trimming removed 1 base from V and 1 base from J; junction bases left unmatched: 5. The CDR3 loop spans 16 amino acids. Germline values: CDR1 SGHNT, CDR2 YYREEE (reference sequence). In DNA form, the CDR3 reads TGTGCCAGCAGCTTGAGGGCAGGGGGTTCTGGAAACACCATATATTTT. Encoded protein: CASSLRAGGSGNTIYF.

Concerning this clone: Additional DNA sequences in this sample encode the identical CDR3. This sequence joins TRBV3-1 (or the pseudogene TRBV3-2) and TRBJ1-5; D might be TRBD1 (5 bases). V was shortened by 1 base and J by 7 bases, with 8 bases between the two germline ends. The CDR3 spans 13 residues. Germline V gives CDR1 LGHDT, CDR2 YNNKEL (reference sequence). In nucleotides, the CDR3 is TGTGCCAGCAGCCAAGTTGGGGCCCAGCCCCAGCATTTT. Translating gives CASSQVGAQPQHF.

The rearrangement joins TRBV4-3 to TRBJ1-5, with a weak D call TRBD1 (6 bases). The CDR3 totals 17 residues. The V end lost 0 bases, the J end lost 0 bases, and 12 bases lay between the germline ends. CDR1 LGHNA and CDR2 YSLEER come from the germline V gene. CDR3 sequence (DNA): TGCGCCAGCAGCCAAGATTGGACAGACCTTAGCAATCAGCCCCAGCATTTT. It yields the protein CASSQDWTDLSNQPQHF.

Only one count was recorded for this clone. The chain has TRBV7-2 and TRBJ2-4, with 10 bases fitting TRBD2. The CDR3 consists of 15 residues. Trimming removed 2 bases from V and 6 bases from J; junction bases left unmatched: 4. Germline CDR1 reads SGHTA; CDR2 reads FQGNSA. The CDR3 DNA reads as TGTGCCAGCAGCTTACTAGTAGCGGGGGGAAACATTCAGTACTTC. This encodes CASSLLVAGGNIQYF.

The chain couples TRBV27 to TRBJ2-5; D is uncertain. Trimming removed 5 bases from V and 5 bases from J, with 18 bases in between. CDR1 MNHEY and CDR2 SMNVEV come from the germline V gene (reference sequence). CDR3 size: 15 residues. The CDR3 DNA sequence: TGTGCCAGCAGTCTTTCTATCAATTCGCGGGAGACCCAGTACTTC. It is translated as CASSLSINSRETQYF.

The gene calls are TRBV6-4 and TRBJ2-3; 10 bases fit TRBD1. The CDR3 totals 14 residues. Germline CDR1 reads MRHNA; CDR2 reads SNTAGT. The V segment lost 6 bases and the J segment 4 bases; nucleotides outside the gene matches: 4. The CDR3 DNA reads TGTGCCAGCAGCGACAGGGGGCTCTCAGATACGCAGTATTTT. It translates to CASSDRGLSDTQYF.

This rearrangement joins TRBV9 to TRBJ2-3; D is unclear. CDR1 is SGDLS, CDR2 YYNGEE, per germline. The CDR3 extends over 14 amino acids. Trimming removed 0 bases at V and 2 bases at J, with 7 bases between. CDR3 sequence (DNA): TGTGCCAGCAGCGTAGGGCGGCTCACAGATACGCAGTATTTT. Translating gives CASSVGRLTDTQYF. The variable domain in full, completed from reference TRBV9 and TRBJ2-3, reads DSGVTQTPKHLITATGQRVTLRCSPRSGDLSVYWYQQSLDQGLQFLIQYYNGEERAKGNILERFSAQQFPDLHSELNLSSLELGDSALYFCASSVGRLTDTQYFGPGTRLTVL.

This chain connects TRBV7-9 to TRBJ1-1; 9 nucleotides match TRBD1. CDR1 and CDR2 (germline): SEHNR, FQNEAQ (reference sequence). With 4 bases clipped from V and 3 bases from J, the junction kept 3 bases outside the gene matches. CDR3 size: 14 residues. The CDR3 DNA follows: TGTGCCAGCAGCTGGGGGGACAGGGACACTGAAGCTTTCTTT. Its protein is CASSWGDRDTEAFF.

V usage is TRBV5-1 and J usage is TRBJ2-3; D uncertain. This CDR3 comprises 13 residues. The V and J ends lost 5 bases and 6 bases respectively, with 13 bases between them. In germline, CDR1 is SGHRS, CDR2 YFSETQ. Here the CDR3 reads CASRRSALDTQYF. In nucleotides, the CDR3 is TGCGCCAGCAGACGTTCTGCACTGGATACGCAGTATTTT.

The gene calls are TRBV6-5 and TRBJ2-7, with 8 bases that match TRBD1. Germline CDR1 reads MNHEY; CDR2 reads SVGAGI. The V segment lost 0 bases and the J segment 2 bases; nucleotides outside the gene matches: 3. This CDR3 has 15 amino acids. Here the CDR3 DNA reads TGTGCCAGCAGTTACTCTTTGGACAGGGCCTACGAGCAGTACTTC. Translating it yields CASSYSLDRAYEQYF.

This chain joins TRBV11-2 and TRBJ1-5; 9 bases agree with TRBD1. Germline CDR1 and CDR2: SGHAT and FQNNGV. The junction had 14 bases not matched to a gene; V was cut back by 6 bases and J by 2 bases. The CDR3 is made up of 18 amino acids. The CDR3 protein is CASRPGTGNDLGNQPQHF. The CDR3, as DNA: TGTGCCAGCAGACCCGGGACAGGGAACGATCTGGGCAATCAGCCCCAGCATTTT.